This T cell receptor beta chain is drawn from a study of blood T cell repertoires in COVID-19. At the level of the study: Samples taken during acute and convalescent COVID-19 were collected in the United States, Italy and Spain. The analysed material was cDNA or gDNA that came from T cells, B-cell-depleted T cells, or PBMCs.

Original handling: Estimates of nucleated cell counts were drawn from the amplification of reference gene primers. Only in-frame clones appear in the TCRdb table, and some are missing; sequencing was by immunoSEQ multiplex PCR. The DNA was the basis for D and trimming; V, J and clone size are from that table. Of 150,000 or so clones listed, around 83% are singletons. This CDR3 is 13 amino acids long. The V end lost 4 bases, the J end lost 7 bases, and 13 bases lay between the germline ends. Germline lookup yields CDR1 MNHEY and CDR2 SVGAGI. The receptor was isolated from a woman over 75 with acute or convalescent COVID-19. The rearrangement joins TRBV6-5 to TRBJ1-2; possibly TRBD1 for D (5 bases). The sequenced sample consisted of peripheral blood. CDR3 sequence: CASSSLSRAGYTF. The CDR3 DNA reads as TGTGCCAGCAGTTCGTTGTCCAGGGCTGGCTACACCTTC.